Below are 15 T cell receptor beta chains sequenced from a single sample in a study of patients and donors after allogeneic stem cell transplantation. TCRdb called the RT-PCR reads again in MiXCR, with one record for every CDR3 protein. The table includes around 12,000 distinct CDR3 sequences, roughly 24% detected once. The sample taken for sequencing was blood, either unsorted or a sorted T cell fraction (not recorded which). Receptors originate from a human donor who was either an allogeneic HSCT recipient or a stem cell or donor lymphocyte infusion donor (not recorded which). It is not recorded whose cells these are; they may come from a transplant donor.

The chain employs TRBV30 and TRBJ1-5; D possibly corresponds to TRBD1 (5 bases). The CDR3 runs 15 residues. Trimming left V 0 bases short and J 6 bases short, with 15 bases between. From germline, CDR1 is GTSNPN and CDR2 SVGIG (reference sequence). DNA of the CDR3: TGTGCCTGGAGTGTACGAGCGGGGGGATCTCAGCCCCAGCATTTT. Amino acids: CAWSVRAGGSQPQHF.

This clonotype was counted a few times. This chain uses TRBV7-2 with TRBJ2-5; D is perhaps TRBD1 (6 bases). V lost 2 bases, J lost 2 bases, and 12 bases lay in between. CDR1 is SGHTA and CDR2 is FQGNSA in the germline V gene. This CDR3 is built from 15 residues. The CDR3 protein is CASSLQGTRQETQYF. The CDR3 DNA reads as TGTGCCAGCAGCTTACAGGGGACACGGCAAGAGACCCAGTACTTC.

The chain combines TRBV20-1 with TRBJ2-1; TRBD1 agrees at 7 bases. Germline CDR1 reads DFQATT; CDR2 reads SNEGSKA (reference sequence). The ends lost 3 bases at V and 2 bases at J; junction bases unmatched: 4. CDR3 size: 14 residues. CDR3: CSARTGSTYNEQFF. The CDR3, as DNA: TGCAGTGCTAGGACAGGGTCAACCTACAATGAGCAGTTCTTC.

The chain recombines TRBV9 with TRBJ1-5, with 8 positions matching TRBD1. With 3 bases clipped from V and 5 bases from J, the junction kept 4 bases outside the gene matches. CDR1 and CDR2 (germline): SGDLS, YYNGEE. The CDR3 has 14 residues. The CDR3 loop reads CASSAQGGDQPQHF. CDR3 nucleotides: TGTGCCAGCAGCGCACAGGGGGGGGATCAGCCCCAGCATTTT.

This clonotype was seen more than once but under ten times. The V call is TRBV21-1, the J call TRBJ1-5; the table's TRBD1 call for D was not verified on the DNA. TRBV21-1 is deemed a pseudogene. This CDR3 is 16 amino acids long. CDR3 loop: CASSKGVQDSNQPQHF. The DNA for the CDR3 is TGTGCCAGCAGCAAAGGGGTACAGGATAGCAATCAGCCCCAGCATTTT.

This chain links TRBV5-1 with TRBJ1-1; no definite D call. V was shortened by 4 bases and J by 0 bases, with 25 bases between the two germline ends. The CDR3 runs 19 residues. Per the germline V gene, CDR1 is SGHRS and CDR2 is YFSETQ. CDR3 in DNA: TGCGCCAGCAGCCCTTGGCACCCCCTGGTCGGGGTTTTGAACACTGAAGCTTTCTTT. Translating gives CASSPWHPLVGVLNTEAFF. Using reference TRBV5-1 and TRBJ1-1 for the parts outside the CDR3, the full variable domain is KAGVTQTPRYLIKTRGQQVTLSCSPISGHRSVSWYQQTPGQGLQFLFEYFSETQRNKGNFPGRFSGRQFSNSRSEMNVSTLELGDSALYLCASSPWHPLVGVLNTEAFFGQGTRLTVV.

The CDR3 coding sequence is TGTGCCAGCAGTTTACAGGGGGTGGAAAAACTGTTTTTT. Protein product: CASSLQGVEKLFF. V is TRBV6-5 and J is TRBJ1-4; 8 positions agree with TRBD1. Germline CDR1 is MNHEY and CDR2 is SVGAGI. The length of the CDR3 is 13 residues. The ends lost 4 bases at V and 8 bases at J; junction bases unmatched: 3.

J is TRBJ1-6 and V is TRBV30; D gene unclear. The CDR3 is made up of 11 amino acids. In germline, CDR1 is GTSNPN, CDR2 SVGIG (reference sequence). Trimming cost V 3 bases and J 6 bases, with 3 bases left between them. CDR3 amino acids: CAWSRNSPLHF. CDR3 in DNA: TGTGCCTGGAGCCGTAATTCACCCCTCCACTTT.

The chain carries TRBV4-1 and TRBJ1-6; no definite D call. The V gene's germline CDR1 is MGHRA and CDR2 YSYEKL. The V end lost 0 bases, the J end lost 8 bases, and 5 bases lay between the germline ends. The CDR3 extends over 13 amino acids. CDR3 coding DNA: TGCGCCAGCAGCCAAGATGAGGATTCACCCCTCCACTTT. It translates to CASSQDEDSPLHF.

V and J are TRBV5-1 and TRBJ2-2; a possible D gene is TRBD1 (5 bases). Germline lookup yields CDR1 SGHRS and CDR2 YFSETQ. CDR3 length: 16 residues. V shed 2 bases and J shed 8 bases, with 19 bases lying between them. In DNA form, the CDR3 reads TGCGCCAGCAGCTTCAGGGTTGGGGTCGGTCCTGGGGAGCTGTTTTTT. Protein sequence: CASSFRVGVGPGELFF.

The chain has TRBV20-1 and TRBJ2-1; D is undetermined. The ends were cut back, 8 bases at V and 6 bases at J, with 11 bases in the middle. Per germline, CDR1 DFQATT and CDR2 SNEGSKA (reference sequence). The CDR3 sequence is 11 residues long. DNA for the CDR3: TGCAGTAACTTAGCTCTCAATGAGCAGTTCTTC. Translated, it gives CSNLALNEQFF.

This clonotype is medium-sized within its sample. The chain is built from TRBV28 and TRBJ1-2, with D possibly TRBD1 on 6 matching bases. CDR3 size: 13 residues. Trimming took 8 bases from V and 5 from J, leaving 15 bases between them. Germline CDR1 MDHEN, CDR2 SYDVKM. CDR3 amino acids: CASSRTERYGYTF. CDR3 DNA: TGTGCCAGCTCACGGACAGAACGATATGGCTACACCTTC.

This clonotype was found a few times. The genes are TRBV7-2 and TRBJ1-2, with a possible D match to TRBD1 (6 bases). Trimming removed 5 bases from V and 6 bases from J, with 16 bases in between. Per the germline V gene, CDR1 is SGHTA and CDR2 is FQGNSA. The CDR3 loop spans 14 amino acids. CDR3 in amino acids: CASSTPGQGHGYTF. The CDR3 DNA reads as TGTGCCAGCAGCACTCCGGGGCAGGGGCATGGCTACACCTTC.

This clonotype was seen a handful of times. The genes are TRBV30 and TRBJ1-1, with 7 bases lining up with TRBD1. J was trimmed by 3 bases and V by 5 bases; bases with no gene match: 15. This CDR3 region has 16 residues. CDR1 GTSNPN and CDR2 SVGIG come from the germline V gene (reference sequence). This CDR3 is CAWYGRITGVDTEAFF. Written as DNA, the CDR3 is TGTGCCTGGTACGGCCGAATCACAGGGGTTGACACTGAAGCTTTCTTT.

V gene TRBV7-9 combines with J gene TRBJ2-7; possible D gene TRBD1, 5 bases. This CDR3 has 15 residues. CDR1 SEHNR and CDR2 FQNEAQ come from the germline V gene (reference sequence). V lost 2 bases and J 3 bases, leaving 14 bases between the germline ends. CDR3 sequence (DNA): TGTGCCAGCAGCTTATTACAGGCATTGGACTACGAGCAGTACTTC. Its protein product is CASSLLQALDYEQYF.